This TCR beta chain was identified during a study of T cells after yellow fever vaccination. Looking at the study overall: SMART-Seq v4 Ultra Low Input prepared libraries from low-cell fractions.

The sample holds many counts of this clonotype. Its antigen is still unknown. UMIs were added to TCR cDNA along with a universal primer site when it was made by 5'RACE template switching. MiXCR, applied by TCRdb to the 5' RACE reads, yields one record per CDR3 protein. Found here are approximately 180,000 distinct CDR3 sequences, 6.2% of them singletons; the top ten hold under 3%. The CDR3 extends over 17 amino acids. Germline V gene data show CDR1 as MGHRA and CDR2 as YSYEKL. V trimming: 4 bases; J trimming: 4 bases; junction bases outside the gene matches: 14. Broader study findings: Weaker overall was a secondary response that nonetheless peaked faster, on day 5 versus 15.

Sample: CD4+ T cells sorted from PBMCs, taken on the day of the first yellow fever vaccination. The chain joins TRBV4-1 to TRBJ2-7; 9 nucleotides line up with TRBD2. The sequence was collected from a man aged 18-30 years who received the YFV17D yellow fever vaccine. CDR3 sequence: CASSRTPPGLAGYEQYF. The CDR3 DNA reads TGCGCCAGCAGCCGAACCCCTCCGGGACTAGCCGGGTACGAGCAGTACTTC.